This T cell receptor (beta chain) was captured in a study of T cells after yellow fever vaccination. General observations from the study: Faster peaking, at day 5 versus 15, marked a secondary response that was weaker.

TCRdb re-called the 5' RACE reads with MiXCR, one entry per CDR3 protein. The sample shows some 600,000 distinct CDR3 sequences, around 16% of them seen only once. A few counts support this clonotype. Its antigen is undetermined. V was shortened by 3 bases and J by 5 bases, with 13 bases between the two germline ends. This CDR3 is built from 14 residues. CDR1 is MNHEY, CDR2 SMNVEV, per germline (reference sequence). This TCR was sampled from a man younger than 35 who received the YFV17D yellow fever vaccine. The sample in question was PBMCs, obtained less than 6 days after the first yellow fever vaccination. This chain connects TRBV27 to TRBJ2-5; maybe TRBD1 (5 bases). The CDR3 spells CASSFLTAGETQYF. In nucleotides, the CDR3 is TGTGCCAGCAGTTTCCTGACAGCCGGGGAGACCCAGTACTTC.